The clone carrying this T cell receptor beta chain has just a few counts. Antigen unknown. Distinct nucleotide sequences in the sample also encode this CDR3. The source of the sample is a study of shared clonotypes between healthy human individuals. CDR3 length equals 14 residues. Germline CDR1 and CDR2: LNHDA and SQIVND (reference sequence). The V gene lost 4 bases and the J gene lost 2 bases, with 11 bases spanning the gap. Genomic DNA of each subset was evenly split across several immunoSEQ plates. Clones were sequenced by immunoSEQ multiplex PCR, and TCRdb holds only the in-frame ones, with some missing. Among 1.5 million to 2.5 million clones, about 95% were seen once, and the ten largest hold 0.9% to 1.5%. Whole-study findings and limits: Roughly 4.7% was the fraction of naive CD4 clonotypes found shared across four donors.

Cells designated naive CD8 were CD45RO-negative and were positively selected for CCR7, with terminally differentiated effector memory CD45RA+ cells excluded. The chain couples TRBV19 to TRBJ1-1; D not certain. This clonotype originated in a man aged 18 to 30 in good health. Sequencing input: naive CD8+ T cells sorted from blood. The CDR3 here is CASSTWTGNTEAFF. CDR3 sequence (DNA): TGTGCCAGTAGTACTTGGACCGGTAACACTGAAGCTTTCTTT. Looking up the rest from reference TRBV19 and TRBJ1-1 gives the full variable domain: DGGITQSPKYLFRKEGQNVTLSCEQNLNHDAMYWYRQDPGQGLRLIYYSQIVNDFQKGDIAEGYSVSREKKESFPLTVTSAQKNPTAFYLCASSTWTGNTEAFFGQGTRLTVV.